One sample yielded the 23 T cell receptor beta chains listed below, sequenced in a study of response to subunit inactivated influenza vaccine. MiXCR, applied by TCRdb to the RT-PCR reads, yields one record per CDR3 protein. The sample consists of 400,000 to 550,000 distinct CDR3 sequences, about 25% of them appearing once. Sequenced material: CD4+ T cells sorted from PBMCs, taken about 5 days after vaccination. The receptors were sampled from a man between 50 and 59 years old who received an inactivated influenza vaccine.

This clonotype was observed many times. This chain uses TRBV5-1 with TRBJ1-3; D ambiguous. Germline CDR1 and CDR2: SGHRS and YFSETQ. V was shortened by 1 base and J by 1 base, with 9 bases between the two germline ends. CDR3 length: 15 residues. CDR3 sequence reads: CASSLRPESGNTIYF. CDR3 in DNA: TGCGCCAGCAGCTTGCGCCCGGAGTCTGGAAACACCATATATTTT.

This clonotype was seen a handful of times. The CDR3 nucleotides read TGCAGTGCTAGAGATCGAGCAGCGGGAGGGGGGGATACGCAGTATTTT. Protein product: CSARDRAAGGGDTQYF. The chain recombines TRBV20-1 with TRBJ2-3, with TRBD2 matching over 10 bases. The junction had 9 bases not matched to a gene; V was cut back by 0 bases and J by 6 bases. Germline assignment: CDR1 DFQATT and CDR2 SNEGSKA (reference sequence). The CDR3 contains 16 residues.

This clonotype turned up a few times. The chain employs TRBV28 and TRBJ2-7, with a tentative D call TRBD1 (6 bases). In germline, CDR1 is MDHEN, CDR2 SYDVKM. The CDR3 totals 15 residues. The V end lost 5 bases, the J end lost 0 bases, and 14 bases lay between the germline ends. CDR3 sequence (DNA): TGTGCCAGCAGTCCATACGACAGGAGCTCCTACGAGCAGTACTTC. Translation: CASSPYDRSSYEQYF.

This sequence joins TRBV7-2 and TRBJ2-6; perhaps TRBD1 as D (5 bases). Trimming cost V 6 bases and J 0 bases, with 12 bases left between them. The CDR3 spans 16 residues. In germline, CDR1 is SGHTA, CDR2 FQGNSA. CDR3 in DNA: TGTGCCAGCAGTGGGGCAGCCCGCTCTGGGGCCAACGTCCTGACTTTC. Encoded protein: CASSGAARSGANVLTF.

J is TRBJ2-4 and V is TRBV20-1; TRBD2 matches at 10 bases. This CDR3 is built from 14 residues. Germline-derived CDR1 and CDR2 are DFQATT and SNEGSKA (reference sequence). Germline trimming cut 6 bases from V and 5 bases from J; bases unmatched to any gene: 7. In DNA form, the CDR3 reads TGCAGTGCGGGTAGACTAGCGGGCGAAAACATTCAGTACTTC. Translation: CSAGRLAGENIQYF.

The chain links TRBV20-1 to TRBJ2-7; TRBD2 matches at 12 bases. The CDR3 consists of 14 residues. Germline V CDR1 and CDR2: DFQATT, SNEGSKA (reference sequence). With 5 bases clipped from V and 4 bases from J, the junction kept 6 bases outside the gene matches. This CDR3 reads CSAAGLAGFYEQYF. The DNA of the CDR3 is TGCAGTGCTGCCGGACTAGCGGGGTTTTACGAGCAGTACTTC.

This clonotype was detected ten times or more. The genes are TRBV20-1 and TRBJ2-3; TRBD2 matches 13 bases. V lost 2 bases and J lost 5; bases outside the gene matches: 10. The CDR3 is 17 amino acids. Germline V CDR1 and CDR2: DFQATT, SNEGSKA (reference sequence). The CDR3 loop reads CSARLGTSGGEGDTQYF. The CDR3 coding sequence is TGCAGTGCTAGACTGGGAACTAGCGGGGGGGAGGGAGATACGCAGTATTTT.

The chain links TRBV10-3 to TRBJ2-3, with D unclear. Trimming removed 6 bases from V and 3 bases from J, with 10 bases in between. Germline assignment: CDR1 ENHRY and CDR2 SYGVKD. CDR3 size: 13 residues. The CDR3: CAIRSAQTDTQYF. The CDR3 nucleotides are TGTGCCATCAGAAGCGCCCAGACAGATACGCAGTATTTT.

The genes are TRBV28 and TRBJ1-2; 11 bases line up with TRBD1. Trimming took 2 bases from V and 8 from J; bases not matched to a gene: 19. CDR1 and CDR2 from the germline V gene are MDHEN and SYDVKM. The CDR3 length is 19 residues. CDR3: CASSLMGIAGQGEYGGYTF. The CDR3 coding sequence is TGTGCCAGCAGTTTAATGGGGATCGCGGGACAGGGGGAGTATGGCGGCTACACCTTC.

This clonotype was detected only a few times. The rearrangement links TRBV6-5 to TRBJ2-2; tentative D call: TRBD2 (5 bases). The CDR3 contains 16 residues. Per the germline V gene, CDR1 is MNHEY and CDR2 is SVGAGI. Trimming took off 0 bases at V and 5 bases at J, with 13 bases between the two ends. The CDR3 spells CASSYSVVGVTGELFF. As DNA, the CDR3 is TGTGCCAGCAGTTACTCGGTGGTCGGGGTAACCGGGGAGCTGTTTTTT.

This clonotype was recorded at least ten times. CDR3 in amino acids: CASSLDRASYNEQFF. CDR3 nucleotide sequence: TGCGCCAGCAGCTTGGACAGGGCTTCCTACAATGAGCAGTTCTTC. The rearrangement links TRBV5-1 to TRBJ2-1; D is perhaps TRBD1 (6 bases). This CDR3 is built from 15 residues. Trimming shortened V by 0 bases and J by 1 base, and 8 bases separated the two germline ends. From germline, CDR1 is SGHRS and CDR2 YFSETQ.

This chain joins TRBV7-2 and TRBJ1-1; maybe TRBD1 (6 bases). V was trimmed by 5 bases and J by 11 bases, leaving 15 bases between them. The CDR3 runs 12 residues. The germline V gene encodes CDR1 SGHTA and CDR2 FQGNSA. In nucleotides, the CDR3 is TGTGCCAGCAGCCCCGACAGGTTGGGGGCTTTCTTT. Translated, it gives CASSPDRLGAFF. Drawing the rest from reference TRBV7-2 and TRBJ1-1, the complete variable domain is GAGVSQSPSNKVTEKGKDVELRCDPISGHTALYWYRQSLGQGLEFLIYFQGNSAPDKSGLPSDRFSAERTGGSVSTLTIQRTQQEDSAVYLCASSPDRLGAFFGQGTRLTVV.

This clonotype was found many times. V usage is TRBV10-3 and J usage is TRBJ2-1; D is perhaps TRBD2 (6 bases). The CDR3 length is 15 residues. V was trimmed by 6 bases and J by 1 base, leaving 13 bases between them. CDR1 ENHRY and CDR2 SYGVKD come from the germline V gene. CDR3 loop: CAIRGGIGSYNEQFF. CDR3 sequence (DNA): TGTGCCATCAGGGGAGGTATCGGTTCCTACAATGAGCAGTTCTTC.

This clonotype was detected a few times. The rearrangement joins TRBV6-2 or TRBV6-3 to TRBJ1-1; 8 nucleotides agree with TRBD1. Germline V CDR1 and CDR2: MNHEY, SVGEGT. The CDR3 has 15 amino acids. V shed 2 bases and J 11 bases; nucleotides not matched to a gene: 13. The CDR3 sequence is CASSYPTGARADAFF. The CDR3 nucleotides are TGTGCCAGCAGTTACCCGACAGGGGCCAGGGCGGACGCTTTCTTT.

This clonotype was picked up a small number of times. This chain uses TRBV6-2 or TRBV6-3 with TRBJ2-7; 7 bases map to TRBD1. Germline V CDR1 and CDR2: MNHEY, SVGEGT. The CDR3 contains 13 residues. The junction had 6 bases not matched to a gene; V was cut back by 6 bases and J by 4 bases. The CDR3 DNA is TGTGCCAGCAGCAGACCAGGGGGATACGAGCAGTACTTC. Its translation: CASSRPGGYEQYF.

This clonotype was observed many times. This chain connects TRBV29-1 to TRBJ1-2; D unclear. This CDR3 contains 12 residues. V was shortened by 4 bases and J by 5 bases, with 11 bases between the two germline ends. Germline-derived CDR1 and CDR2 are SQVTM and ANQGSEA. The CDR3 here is CSVASGDYGYTF. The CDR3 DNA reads TGCAGCGTTGCGTCCGGGGATTATGGCTACACCTTC.

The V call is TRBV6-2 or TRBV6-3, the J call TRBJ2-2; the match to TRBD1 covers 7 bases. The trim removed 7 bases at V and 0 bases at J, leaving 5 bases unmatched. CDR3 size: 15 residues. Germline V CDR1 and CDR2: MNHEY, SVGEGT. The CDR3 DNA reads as TGTGCCAGCATATACAGGGGAACGAACACCGGGGAGCTGTTTTTT. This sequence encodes CASIYRGTNTGELFF.

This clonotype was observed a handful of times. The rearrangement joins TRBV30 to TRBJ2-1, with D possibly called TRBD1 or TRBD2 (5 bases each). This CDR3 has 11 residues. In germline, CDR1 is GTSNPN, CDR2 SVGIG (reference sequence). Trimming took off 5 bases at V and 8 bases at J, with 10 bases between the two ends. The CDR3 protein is CAWVRGHEQFF. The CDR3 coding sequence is TGTGCCTGGGTTAGGGGACATGAGCAGTTCTTC.

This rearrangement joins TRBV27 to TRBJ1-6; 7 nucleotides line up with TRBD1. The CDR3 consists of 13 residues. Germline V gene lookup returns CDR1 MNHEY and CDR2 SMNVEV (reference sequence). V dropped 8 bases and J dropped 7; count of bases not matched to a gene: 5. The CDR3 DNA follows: TGTGCCAGCGGAGAACAGGGGAATTCACCCCTCCACTTT. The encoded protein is CASGEQGNSPLHF.

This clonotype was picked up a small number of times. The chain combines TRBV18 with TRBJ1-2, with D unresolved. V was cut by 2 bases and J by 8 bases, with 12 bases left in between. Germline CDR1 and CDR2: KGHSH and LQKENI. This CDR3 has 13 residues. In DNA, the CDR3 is TGTGCCAGCTCACCAGAGGAAAAGGGCGGCTACACCTTC. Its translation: CASSPEEKGGYTF.

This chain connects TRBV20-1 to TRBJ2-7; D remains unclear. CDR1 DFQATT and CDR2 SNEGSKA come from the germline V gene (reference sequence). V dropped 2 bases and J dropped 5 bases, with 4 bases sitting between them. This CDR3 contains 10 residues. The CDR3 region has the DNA TGCAGTGCTAGAATGCACGAGCAGTACTTC. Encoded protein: CSARMHEQYF.

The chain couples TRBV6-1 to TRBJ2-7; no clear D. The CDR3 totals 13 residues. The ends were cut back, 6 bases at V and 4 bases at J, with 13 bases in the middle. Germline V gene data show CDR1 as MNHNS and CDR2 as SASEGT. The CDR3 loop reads CASSLQIGYEQYF. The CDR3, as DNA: TGTGCCAGCAGCCTACAGATTGGGTACGAGCAGTACTTC.

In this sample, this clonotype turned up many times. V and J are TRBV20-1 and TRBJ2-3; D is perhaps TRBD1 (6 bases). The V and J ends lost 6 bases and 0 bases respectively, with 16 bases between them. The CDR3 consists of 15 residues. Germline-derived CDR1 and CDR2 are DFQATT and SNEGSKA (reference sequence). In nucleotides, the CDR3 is TGCAGTGCCCCACGCCGTCAGGGGAGCACAGATACGCAGTATTTT. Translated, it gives CSAPRRQGSTDTQYF.